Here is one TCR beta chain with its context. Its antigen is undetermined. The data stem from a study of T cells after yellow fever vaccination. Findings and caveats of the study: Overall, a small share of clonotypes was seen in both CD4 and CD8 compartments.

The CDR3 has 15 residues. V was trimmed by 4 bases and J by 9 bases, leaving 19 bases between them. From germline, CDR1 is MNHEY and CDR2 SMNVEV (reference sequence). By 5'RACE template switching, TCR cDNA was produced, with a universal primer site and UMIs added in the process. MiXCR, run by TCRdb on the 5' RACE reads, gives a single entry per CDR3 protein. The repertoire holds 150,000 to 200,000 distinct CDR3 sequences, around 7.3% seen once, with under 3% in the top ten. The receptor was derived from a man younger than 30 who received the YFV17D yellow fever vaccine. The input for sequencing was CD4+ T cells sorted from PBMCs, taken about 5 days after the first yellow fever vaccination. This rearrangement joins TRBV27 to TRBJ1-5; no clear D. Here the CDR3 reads CASSSGQSPDRPQHF. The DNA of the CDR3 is TGTGCCAGCAGTTCCGGCCAGAGTCCGGATCGGCCCCAGCATTTT.